This TCR beta chain comes out of a study of memory CD4+ T cells and cytomegalovirus serostatus. Regarding the study as a whole: 67 of 164 known CMV-associated TCRbeta sequences appeared in CD4+ memory.

CDR3 size: 12 residues. The V end was cut by 8 bases, the J end by 6 bases, with 11 bases between. Germline-derived CDR1 and CDR2 are WNHNN and SYGVQD (reference sequence). In the original processing: After removing out-of-frame reads, 2 million to 2.5 million distinct TCRbeta sequences remained. Measured with immunoSEQ multiplex PCR; TCRdb has only the in-frame clones, and not every one. D and trimming were read from the DNA, whereas the V and J calls and clone size are those reported in that table. The profile shows tens of thousands of clones, around 80% of them singletons. The sort gate was single viable CD3+CD4+CD8-CD45RO+ cells for memory CD4+ T cells. Turning to this clone: Antigen specificity is unknown.

This sequence was found in an adult in good health and CMV-seronegative. J is TRBJ2-1 and V is TRBV10-1; D gene ambiguous. The source material was memory CD4+ T cells from blood. This chain's CDR3 is CASGLTANEQFF. In DNA form, the CDR3 reads TGCGCCAGCGGCCTGACGGCCAATGAGCAGTTCTTC.